This T cell receptor (beta chain) was captured by sequencing in a study of blood T cell repertoires in COVID-19. Germline V gives CDR1 SEHNR, CDR2 FQNEAQ (reference sequence). The CDR3 has 15 amino acids. The V gene lost 6 bases and the J gene lost 2 bases, with 13 bases spanning the gap. As handled by the study authors: For nucleated cells, counts were estimated from reference gene primer amplification. Clones were sequenced by immunoSEQ multiplex PCR, and TCRdb holds only the in-frame ones, with some missing. V and J calls plus clone size are reproduced from that table; the DNA served to infer D and trimming. The sample shows a few hundred thousand clones, roughly 85% of them seen only once.

Sequencing was performed on peripheral blood. This clonotype was sampled from a human donor in a cohort sampled during active COVID-19. J is TRBJ2-2 and V is TRBV7-9, with D tentatively TRBD1 (6 bases). In DNA form, the CDR3 reads TGTGCCAGCAGTATCAGGGGAGCTAACACCGGGGAGCTGTTTTTT. Translation: CASSIRGANTGELFF.